A selection of T cell receptor beta chains follows, all from one sample in a study of shared clonotypes between healthy human individuals. Data came from immunoSEQ multiplex PCR; TCRdb stores just in-frame clones and leaves some out. The sample has some 2,500,000 clones; roughly 93% are singletons. Sequences were obtained from naive CD4+ T cells from PBMCs. These receptor sequences come from a man between 18 and 29 years old in good health. Some clones in this sample may be carry-over from other donors' samples. Each CDR3 is given with its conserved first and last residue. A D gene is named only where the DNA matches it firmly. Size values are once, few and many counts, or a class for expanded clones, and some rows have none.

j_gene	d_gene	v_gene	abundance	CDR3aa	CDR3nt
TRBJ2-7	TRBD1	TRBV7-9	NA	CASSSAWDRGAYEQYF	TGTGCCAGCAGCTCCGCTTGGGACAGGGGTGCCTACGAGCAGTACTTC
TRBJ2-3	NA	TRBV9	NA	CASKLGLTSTDTQYF	TGTGCCAGCAAACTAGGACTGACTAGCACAGATACGCAGTATTTT
TRBJ2-3	NA	TRBV9	NA	CASSVGRGTDTQYF	TGTGCCAGCAGCGTAGGGAGAGGTACAGATACGCAGTATTTT
TRBJ2-2	NA	TRBV5-1	NA	CASSKDRPNTGELFF	TGCGCCAGCAGCAAGGACAGACCGAACACCGGGGAGCTGTTTTTT
TRBJ1-1	TRBD1	TRBV19	NA	CASRRTGGTEAFF	TGTGCCAGTCGTCGGACAGGGGGCACTGAAGCTTTCTTT
TRBJ2-7	NA	TRBV7-9	NA	CASSRRTDSWEQYF	TGTGCCAGCAGTCGGAGGACTGATTCCTGGGAGCAGTACTTC
TRBJ2-7	NA	TRBV5-6	once	CASSGNRVGVGINEQYF	TGTGCCAGCAGCGGCAACCGGGTGGGAGTGGGGATTAACGAGCAGTACTTC
TRBJ2-2	NA	TRBV13	NA	CASSLDGDTGELFF	TGTGCCAGCAGCTTAGACGGGGACACCGGGGAGCTGTTTTTT
TRBJ1-1	NA	TRBV7-3	NA	CASSLTSAETEAFF	TGTGCCAGCAGCTTAACCTCAGCGGAAACTGAAGCTTTCTTT
TRBJ1-1	NA	TRBV27	NA	CASSLTRLMNTEAFF	TGTGCCAGCAGTTTAACACGGCTAATGAACACTGAAGCTTTCTTT
TRBJ2-7	TRBD2	TRBV4-2	NA	CASSSLAGLSYEQYF	TGTGCCAGCAGCTCACTAGCGGGGCTCTCCTACGAGCAGTACTTC
TRBJ1-5	NA	TRBV6-5	NA	CASSYSGWSQPQHF	TGTGCCAGCAGTTACTCGGGGTGGAGTCAGCCCCAGCATTTT
TRBJ2-2	TRBD1	TRBV5-4	NA	CASSWGQGTGELFF	TGTGCCAGCAGCTGGGGACAGGGAACCGGGGAGCTGTTTTTT
TRBJ2-1	TRBD1	TRBV9	NA	CASSPPRDRGLTYNEQFF	TGTGCCAGCAGCCCCCCCCGGGACAGGGGGCTTACCTACAATGAGCAGTTCTTC
TRBJ1-5	NA	TRBV18	NA	CASSSDRSDQPQHF	TGTGCCAGCTCATCGGACAGATCCGATCAGCCCCAGCATTTT
TRBJ2-1	TRBD2	TRBV6-6	NA	CASSYSGGRGHNEQFF	TGTGCCAGCAGTTACTCGGGCGGGAGGGGCCACAATGAGCAGTTCTTC
TRBJ2-5	NA	TRBV18	NA	CASSPLGTAKETQYF	TGTGCCAGCTCGCCTCTCGGGACCGCTAAAGAGACCCAGTACTTC
TRBJ1-5	TRBD1	TRBV28	NA	CASSLLWTGAGNQPQHF	TGTGCCAGCAGTTTATTGTGGACAGGGGCCGGAAATCAGCCCCAGCATTTT
TRBJ2-7	NA	TRBV7-9	NA	CASSFRRRSYEQYF	TGTGCCAGCAGCTTTAGGCGGAGGTCCTACGAGCAGTACTTC
TRBJ1-4	NA	TRBV4-3	NA	CASSRSGRLNEKLFF	TGCGCCAGCAGCCGTTCGGGACGGCTTAATGAAAAACTGTTTTTT
TRBJ2-7	TRBD2	TRBV4-2	NA	CASSVSGTSYEQYF	TGTGCCAGCAGCGTTTCCGGGACTAGCTACGAGCAGTACTTC
TRBJ1-2	NA	TRBV19	NA	CASRFLAGGYTF	TGTGCCAGTAGATTCCTGGCAGGCGGCTACACCTTC
TRBJ2-7	NA	TRBV27	NA	CASRPAAGPYEQYF	TGTGCCAGCCGCCCCGCAGCCGGTCCCTACGAGCAGTACTTC